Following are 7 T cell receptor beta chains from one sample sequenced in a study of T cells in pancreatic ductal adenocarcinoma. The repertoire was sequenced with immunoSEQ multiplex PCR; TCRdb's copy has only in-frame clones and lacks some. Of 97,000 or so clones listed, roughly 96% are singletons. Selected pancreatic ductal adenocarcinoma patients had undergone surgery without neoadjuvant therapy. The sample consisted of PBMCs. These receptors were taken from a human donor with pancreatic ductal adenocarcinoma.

The CDR3 DNA reads as TGTGCCAGCAGCTTAGGAAAAGCAAACATTCAGTACTTC. This codes for CASSLGKANIQYF. The rearrangement joins TRBV7-2 to TRBJ2-4; D gene ambiguous. The CDR3 runs 13 residues. The V and J ends lost 1 base and 6 bases respectively, with 7 bases between them. The germline V gene has CDR1 SGHTA and CDR2 FQGNSA.

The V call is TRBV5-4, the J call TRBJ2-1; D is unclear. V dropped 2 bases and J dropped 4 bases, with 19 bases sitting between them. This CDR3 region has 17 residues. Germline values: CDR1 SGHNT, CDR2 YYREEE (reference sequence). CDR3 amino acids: CASSFGSPLSSYNEQFF. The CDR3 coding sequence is TGTGCCAGCAGCTTTGGTAGCCCCTTATCTTCATACAATGAGCAGTTCTTC.

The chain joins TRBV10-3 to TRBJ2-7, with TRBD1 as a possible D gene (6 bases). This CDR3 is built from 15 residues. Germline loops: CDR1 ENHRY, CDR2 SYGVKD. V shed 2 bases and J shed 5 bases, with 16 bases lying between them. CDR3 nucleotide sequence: TGTGCCATCAGTGAGGCTCCGGGACAATTAAACGAGCAGTACTTC. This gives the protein CAISEAPGQLNEQYF.

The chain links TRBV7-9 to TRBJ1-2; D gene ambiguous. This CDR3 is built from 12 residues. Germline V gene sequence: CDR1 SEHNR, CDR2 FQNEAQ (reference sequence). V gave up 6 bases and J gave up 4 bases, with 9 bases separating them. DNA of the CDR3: TGTGCCAGCAGTCAGCGCGGCTATGGCTACACCTTC. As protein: CASSQRGYGYTF.

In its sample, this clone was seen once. CDR3 DNA sequence: TGTGCCAGCACCTCCGGACAGGGGACAGATACGCAGTATTTT. Encoded protein: CASTSGQGTDTQYF. The chain has TRBV6-1 and TRBJ2-3; 9 positions agree with TRBD1. Germline V gene sequence: CDR1 MNHNS, CDR2 SASEGT. The CDR3 extends over 14 amino acids. J was trimmed by 3 bases and V by 7 bases; bases with no gene match: 5.

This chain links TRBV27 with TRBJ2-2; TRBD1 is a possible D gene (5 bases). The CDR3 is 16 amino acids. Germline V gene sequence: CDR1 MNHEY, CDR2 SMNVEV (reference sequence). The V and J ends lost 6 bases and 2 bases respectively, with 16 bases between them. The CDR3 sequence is CASSLGQGPNTGELFF. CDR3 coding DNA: TGTGCCAGCAGCCTCGGGCAGGGCCCTAACACCGGGGAGCTGTTTTTT.

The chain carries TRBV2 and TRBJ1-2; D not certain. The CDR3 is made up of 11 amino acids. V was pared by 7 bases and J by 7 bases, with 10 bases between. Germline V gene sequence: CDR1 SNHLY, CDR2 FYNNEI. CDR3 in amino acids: CASNLAGGYTF. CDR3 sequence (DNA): TGTGCCAGCAATCTTGCAGGTGGCTACACCTTC.